The 26 T cell receptor beta chains reported below all come from one sample, sequenced in a study of T cell responses to AZD1222 COVID-19 vaccine. Profiling relied on immunoSEQ multiplex PCR, and the TCRdb table lists in-frame clones only, not all of them. The sample lists some 94,000 clones, just over 90% occurring once. The material sequenced was peripheral blood, taken on day 0 of AZD1222 vaccination. Every receptor here comes from an adult in good health.

The chain couples TRBV11-2 to TRBJ2-7; TRBD2 matches 9 bases. Trimming at V came to 5 bases and at J to 6 bases, leaving 8 bases not matched to a gene. The CDR3 length is 14 residues. Germline V gives CDR1 SGHAT, CDR2 FQNNGV. As DNA, the CDR3 is TGTGCCAGCAGCACCCCTAGCGGGACTTCCGAGCAGTACTTC. Amino acid sequence: CASSTPSGTSEQYF.

The V and J genes are TRBV6-5 and TRBJ1-6; tentative D call: TRBD1 (5 bases). Trimming left V 7 bases short and J 7 bases short, with 17 bases between. From germline, CDR1 is MNHEY and CDR2 SVGAGI. CDR3 length: 15 amino acids. The CDR3 sequence: CASIASGARNSPLHF. CDR3 coding DNA: TGTGCCAGCATCGCGTCCGGGGCTAGGAATTCACCCCTCCACTTT.

J is TRBJ1-3 and V is TRBV2; no definite D call. CDR3 size: 14 residues. Trimming pared 6 bases from V and 4 bases from J, leaving 13 bases between. The germline CDR1 and CDR2 sequences are SNHLY and FYNNEI. The CDR3 DNA sequence: TGTGCCAGCAGACGGGGTACTGGGGGAAACACCATATATTTT. It is translated as CASRRGTGGNTIYF.

The chain uses TRBV19 and TRBJ1-2, with D tentatively TRBD1 (6 bases). The CDR3 is 13 amino acids. CDR1 LNHDA and CDR2 SQIVND come from the germline V gene (reference sequence). The germline V and J ends were trimmed by 5 bases and 8 bases, with 15 bases remaining between them. The CDR3 loop reads CASSVTGREGYTF. The CDR3 bases are TGTGCCAGTAGTGTGACAGGAAGGGAGGGCTACACCTTC. Supplemented by reference TRBV19 and TRBJ1-2, the full variable domain reads DGGITQSPKYLFRKEGQNVTLSCEQNLNHDAMYWYRQDPGQGLRLIYYSQIVNDFQKGDIAEGYSVSREKKESFPLTVTSAQKNPTAFYLCASSVTGREGYTFGSGTRLTVV.

V usage is TRBV5-6 and J usage is TRBJ2-3; no clear D gene. V was clipped by 1 base and J by 0 bases, with 3 bases between them. The length of the CDR3 is 13 residues. CDR1 and CDR2 (germline): SGHDT, YYEEEE. This chain's CDR3 is CASSLTSTDTQYF. The DNA of the CDR3 is TGTGCCAGCAGCTTGACTAGCACAGATACGCAGTATTTT.

The gene calls are TRBV5-1 and TRBJ2-2; tentatively, D is TRBD1 (6 bases). This CDR3 has 16 amino acids. Trimming pared 4 bases from V and 1 base from J, leaving 14 bases between. The germline V gene has CDR1 SGHRS and CDR2 YFSETQ. CDR3 in amino acids: CASSDQTGVNTGELFF. The CDR3 DNA is TGCGCCAGCAGCGATCAGACAGGAGTGAACACCGGGGAGCTGTTTTTT.

This chain connects TRBV19 to TRBJ1-2; D is perhaps TRBD1 (5 bases). CDR1 LNHDA and CDR2 SQIVND come from the germline V gene (reference sequence). With 7 bases removed from V and 2 bases from J, the gap between germline ends came to 14 bases. The CDR3 is 14 amino acids. Written as DNA, the CDR3 is TGTGCCAGTACCCCCGGCACAGGCAACTATGGCTACACCTTC. Amino acids: CASTPGTGNYGYTF.

The rearrangement links TRBV27 to TRBJ1-6; maybe TRBD1 (5 bases). V shed 7 bases and J shed 6 bases, with 19 bases lying between them. CDR3 length: 16 amino acids. CDR1 MNHEY and CDR2 SMNVEV come from the germline V gene (reference sequence). DNA of the CDR3: TGTGCCAGCACAAAGAGTGAGGGACGGACTAATTCACCCCTCCACTTT. Translation: CASTKSEGRTNSPLHF.

The V and J genes are TRBV6-5 and TRBJ1-6; no firm D call. The CDR3 loop spans 13 amino acids. The ends were cut back, 8 bases at V and 8 bases at J, with 13 bases in the middle. Germline V lookup: CDR1 MNHEY, CDR2 SVGAGI. Here the CDR3 DNA reads TGTGCCAGCGAGGATGGGAATGATTCACCCCTCCACTTT. It yields the protein CASEDGNDSPLHF.

The rearrangement uses TRBV5-4 and TRBJ2-1; 8 nucleotides agree with TRBD2. V was pared by 2 bases and J by 6 bases, with 7 bases of the junction left unmatched. CDR3 length: 15 amino acids. The V gene's germline CDR1 is SGHNT and CDR2 YYREEE (reference sequence). The CDR3 loop reads CASSLSGGGRNEQFF. The DNA for the CDR3 is TGTGCCAGCAGCTTAAGCGGGGGAGGCCGCAATGAGCAGTTCTTC.

This chain links TRBV5-6 with TRBJ2-7, with TRBD2 identical over 8 bases. Per the germline V gene, CDR1 is SGHDT and CDR2 is YYEEEE. This CDR3 contains 16 residues. V was pared by 1 base and J by 7 bases, with 13 bases of the junction left unmatched. In DNA form, the CDR3 reads TGTGCCAGCAGCTTGAGAGTAGCGGGGCCTGGGAGAGAGCAGTACTTC. Translated: CASSLRVAGPGREQYF. Complete variable domain (other parts from reference TRBV5-6 and TRBJ2-7): DAGVTQSPTHLIKTRGQQVTLRCSPKSGHDTVSWYQQALGQGPQFIFQYYEEEERQRGNFPDRFSGHQFPNYSSELNVNALLLGDSALYLCASSLRVAGPGREQYFGPGTRLTVT.

J is TRBJ2-3 and V is TRBV12-3 or TRBV12-4; D remains ambiguous. CDR3 length equals 13 residues. The V and J ends lost 8 bases and 3 bases respectively, with 12 bases between them. CDR3 amino acids: CASVRVGTDTQYF. The CDR3 nucleotides are TGTGCCAGCGTCCGGGTTGGTACAGATACGCAGTATTTT.

The chain joins TRBV19 to TRBJ1-1; TRBD1 matches at 8 bases. Germline CDR1 is LNHDA and CDR2 is SQIVND (reference sequence). The CDR3 sequence is 15 residues long. The trim removed 4 bases at V and 0 bases at J, leaving 4 bases unmatched. This chain's CDR3 is CASSNADRVNTEAFF. The DNA for the CDR3 is TGTGCCAGTAGTAATGCGGACAGGGTGAACACTGAAGCTTTCTTT.

CDR3: CASRLNYGYTF. For the CDR3, the DNA is TGTGCCAGCAGGCTTAACTATGGCTACACCTTC. V usage is TRBV28 and J usage is TRBJ1-2; D remains ambiguous. This CDR3 has 11 amino acids. Trimming removed 6 bases from V and 1 base from J, with 3 bases in between. In germline, CDR1 is MDHEN, CDR2 SYDVKM.

The rearrangement links TRBV11-3 to TRBJ1-4, with no clear D. Germline CDR1 reads SGHNT; CDR2 reads YENEEA. V was clipped by 4 bases and J by 0 bases, with 15 bases between them. The CDR3 runs 17 residues. CDR3: CASSSNSCSATNEKLFF. Here the CDR3 DNA reads TGTGCCAGCAGCTCAAACAGTTGTTCTGCAACTAATGAAAAACTGTTTTTT.

This clone was counted a single time. The rearrangement joins TRBV20-1 to TRBJ2-7, with D perhaps TRBD1 (5 bases). CDR1 is DFQATT, CDR2 SNEGSKA, per germline (reference sequence). The CDR3 loop spans 10 amino acids. V was trimmed by 3 bases and J by 5 bases, leaving 5 bases between them. Here the CDR3 DNA reads TGCAGTGCTAGCAGGGACGAGCAGTACTTC. It specifies CSASRDEQYF.

This chain links TRBV29-1 with TRBJ1-1; no definite D call. The CDR3 has 13 residues. CDR1 is SQVTM and CDR2 is ANQGSEA in the germline V gene. The V end was cut by 4 bases, the J end by 5 bases, with 14 bases between. The CDR3 sequence: CSVGFTGLTEAFF. DNA for the CDR3: TGCAGCGTTGGTTTTACCGGGTTGACTGAAGCTTTCTTT.

The chain combines TRBV7-2 with TRBJ2-1, with D possibly being TRBD1 or TRBD2 (5 bases each). The CDR3 loop spans 17 amino acids. CDR1 SGHTA and CDR2 FQGNSA come from the germline V gene. The V and J ends lost 4 bases and 0 bases respectively, with 16 bases between them. The DNA for the CDR3 is TGTGCCAGCAGCTCGGGGCTGTTGGCCATCTCCTACAATGAGCAGTTCTTC. It translates to CASSSGLLAISYNEQFF.

This chain joins TRBV7-9 and TRBJ1-4, with a weak D call TRBD1 (6 bases). Between the trimmed V and J ends, which lost 5 bases and 4 bases, there was a span of 11 bases. This CDR3 is built from 14 residues. Germline lookup yields CDR1 SEHNR and CDR2 FQNEAQ (reference sequence). CDR3 sequence reads: CASSDRTVNEKLFF. The CDR3, as DNA: TGTGCCAGCAGCGACAGGACGGTTAATGAAAAACTGTTTTTT.

J is TRBJ1-3 and V is TRBV7-2; D ambiguous. This CDR3 region has 16 residues. V lost 1 base and J lost 1, with 11 bases in between. The germline CDR1 and CDR2 sequences are SGHTA and FQGNSA. DNA of the CDR3: TGTGCCAGCAGCTTAGGGTTCTCAGGATCTGGAAACACCATATATTTT. As protein: CASSLGFSGSGNTIYF.

The V gene is TRBV3-1 (or the pseudogene TRBV3-2), the J gene TRBJ2-1; D tentatively fits TRBD1 or TRBD2 (7 bases each). V lost 6 bases, J lost 6 bases, and 21 bases lay in between. Germline lookup yields CDR1 LGHDT and CDR2 YNNKEL (reference sequence). The CDR3 is made up of 16 amino acids. The DNA for the CDR3 is TGTGCCAGCAGTTGGGACAGCGCGGGGGAGGTCAATGAGCAGTTCTTC. This codes for CASSWDSAGEVNEQFF.

The rearrangement joins TRBV5-5 to TRBJ2-7; possibly TRBD2 for D (6 bases). Germline V gives CDR1 SGHKS, CDR2 YYEKEE (reference sequence). Trimming left V 0 bases short and J 5 bases short, with 18 bases between. The CDR3 loop spans 16 amino acids. In DNA, the CDR3 is TGTGCCAGCAGCTTGGGCCCCCCTCGGGGGTCCGACGAGCAGTACTTC. As protein: CASSLGPPRGSDEQYF. Drawing the rest from reference TRBV5-5 and TRBJ2-7, the complete variable domain is DAGVTQSPTHLIKTRGQQVTLRCSPISGHKSVSWYQQVLGQGPQFIFQYYEKEERGRGNFPDRFSARQFPNYSSELNVNALLLGDSALYLCASSLGPPRGSDEQYFGPGTRLTVT.

The V and J genes are TRBV5-1 and TRBJ1-2; D gene ambiguous. The V gene lost 2 bases and the J gene lost 8 bases, with 13 bases spanning the gap. The CDR3 is made up of 13 amino acids. Per germline, CDR1 SGHRS and CDR2 YFSETQ. The CDR3 is CASSFGPTRGYTF. The CDR3, as DNA: TGCGCCAGCAGCTTCGGGCCAACTCGGGGCTACACCTTC.

J is TRBJ2-7 and V is TRBV30; 11 nucleotides match TRBD1. CDR1 is GTSNPN and CDR2 is SVGIG in the germline V gene (reference sequence). This CDR3 contains 13 residues. J was trimmed by 0 bases and V by 5 bases; bases with no gene match: 0. In DNA, the CDR3 is TGTGCCTGGGGGACAGGGGGCTCCTACGAGCAGTACTTC. Translation: CAWGTGGSYEQYF.

This clone appeared a single time. The V and J genes are TRBV18 and TRBJ1-6; D is perhaps TRBD1 (6 bases). The length of the CDR3 is 15 residues. Trimming removed 8 bases from V and 0 bases from J, with 11 bases in between. CDR1 is KGHSH, CDR2 LQKENI, per germline. DNA for the CDR3: TGTGCCAGCCGGGGGGCTAGCTCCTATAATTCACCCCTCCACTTT. Translated, it gives CASRGASSYNSPLHF.

This chain links TRBV9 with TRBJ1-3; D unresolved. This CDR3 region has 16 residues. Trimming cost V 0 bases and J 0 bases, with 10 bases left between them. Germline V gene sequence: CDR1 SGDLS, CDR2 YYNGEE. CDR3 DNA sequence: TGTGCCAGCAGCGTAGAGAGGGCCTCCTCTGGAAACACCATATATTTT. Protein: CASSVERASSGNTIYF.